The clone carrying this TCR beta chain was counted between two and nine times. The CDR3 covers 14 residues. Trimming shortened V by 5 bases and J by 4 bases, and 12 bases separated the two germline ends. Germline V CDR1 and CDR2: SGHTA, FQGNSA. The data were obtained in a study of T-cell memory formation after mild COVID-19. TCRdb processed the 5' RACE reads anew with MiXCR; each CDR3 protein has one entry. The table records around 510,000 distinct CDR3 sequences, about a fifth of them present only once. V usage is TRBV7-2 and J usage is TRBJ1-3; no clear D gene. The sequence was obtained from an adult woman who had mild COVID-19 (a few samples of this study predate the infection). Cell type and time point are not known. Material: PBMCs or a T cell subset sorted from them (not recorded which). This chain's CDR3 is CASSLNHRGNTIYF. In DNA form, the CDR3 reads TGTGCCAGCAGCCTCAACCATCGAGGAAACACCATATATTTT. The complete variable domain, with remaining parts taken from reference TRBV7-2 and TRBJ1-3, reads GAGVSQSPSNKVTEKGKDVELRCDPISGHTALYWYRQSLGQGLEFLIYFQGNSAPDKSGLPSDRFSAERTGGSVSTLTIQRTQQEDSAVYLCASSLNHRGNTIYFGEGSWLTVV.